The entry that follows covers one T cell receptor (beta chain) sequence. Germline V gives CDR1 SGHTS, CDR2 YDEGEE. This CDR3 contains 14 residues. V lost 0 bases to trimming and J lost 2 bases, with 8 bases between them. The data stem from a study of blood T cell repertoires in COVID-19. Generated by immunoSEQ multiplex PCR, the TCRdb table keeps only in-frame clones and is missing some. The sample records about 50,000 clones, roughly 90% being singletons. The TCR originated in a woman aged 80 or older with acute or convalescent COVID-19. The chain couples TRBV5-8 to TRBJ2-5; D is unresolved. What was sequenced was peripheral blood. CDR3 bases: TGTGCCAGCAGCTTGGGTATACTACAAGAGACCCAGTACTTC. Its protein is CASSLGILQETQYF.